This TCR beta chain was obtained from a study of blood T cell repertoires in COVID-19. About the study: The origin of the acute and convalescent COVID-19 samples was the United States, Italy and Spain.

J lost 5 bases, V lost 5 bases, and 6 bases had no gene match. Germline CDR1 MNHEY, CDR2 SMNVEV (reference sequence). This CDR3 has 14 amino acids. The authors' processing: The assay estimated nucleated cells by amplifying reference gene primers. This table comes from immunoSEQ multiplex PCR, and its TCRdb copy is limited to in-frame clones, with some not included. The V and J calls and the clone size are those of that table, but D and trimming were determined from the DNA. The sample shows approximately 90,000 clones, about 80% of them seen only once. The clonotype comes from an elderly woman with acute or convalescent COVID-19. The V call is TRBV27, the J call TRBJ1-2; the match to TRBD1 covers 9 bases. Sequencing input: peripheral blood. Here the CDR3 DNA reads TGTGCCAGCAGTCCCGGGACAGGGAATTATGGCTACACCTTC. As protein: CASSPGTGNYGYTF.